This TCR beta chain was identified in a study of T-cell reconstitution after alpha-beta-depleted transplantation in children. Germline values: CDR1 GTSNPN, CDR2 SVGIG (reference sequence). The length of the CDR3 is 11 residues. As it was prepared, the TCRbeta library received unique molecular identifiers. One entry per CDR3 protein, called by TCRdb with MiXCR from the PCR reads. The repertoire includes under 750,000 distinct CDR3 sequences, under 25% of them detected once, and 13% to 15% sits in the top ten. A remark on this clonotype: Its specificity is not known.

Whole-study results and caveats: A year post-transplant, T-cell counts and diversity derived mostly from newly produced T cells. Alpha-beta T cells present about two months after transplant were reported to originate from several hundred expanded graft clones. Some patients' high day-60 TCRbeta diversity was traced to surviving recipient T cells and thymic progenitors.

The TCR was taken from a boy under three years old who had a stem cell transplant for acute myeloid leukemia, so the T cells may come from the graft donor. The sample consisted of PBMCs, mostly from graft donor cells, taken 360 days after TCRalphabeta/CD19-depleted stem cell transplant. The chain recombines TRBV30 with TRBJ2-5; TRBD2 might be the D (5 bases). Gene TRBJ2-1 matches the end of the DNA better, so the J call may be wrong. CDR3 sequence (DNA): TGTGCCTGGGACATCGGGGAGACCCAGTTCTTC. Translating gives CAWDIGETQFF.